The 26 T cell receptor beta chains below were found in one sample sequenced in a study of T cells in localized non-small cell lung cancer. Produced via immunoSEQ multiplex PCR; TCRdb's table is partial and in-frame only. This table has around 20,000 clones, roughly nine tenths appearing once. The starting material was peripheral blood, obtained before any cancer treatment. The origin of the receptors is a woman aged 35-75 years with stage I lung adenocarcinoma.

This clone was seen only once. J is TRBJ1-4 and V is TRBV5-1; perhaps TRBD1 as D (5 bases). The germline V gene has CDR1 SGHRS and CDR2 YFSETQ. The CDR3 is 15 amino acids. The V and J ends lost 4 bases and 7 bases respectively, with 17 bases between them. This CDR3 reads CASSPEQEAVEKLFF. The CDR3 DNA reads TGCGCCAGCAGCCCCGAACAGGAGGCGGTTGAAAAACTGTTTTTT. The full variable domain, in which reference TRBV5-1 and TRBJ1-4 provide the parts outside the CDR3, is KAGVTQTPRYLIKTRGQQVTLSCSPISGHRSVSWYQQTPGQGLQFLFEYFSETQRNKGNFPGRFSGRQFSNSRSEMNVSTLELGDSALYLCASSPEQEAVEKLFFGSGTQLSVL.

Written as DNA, the CDR3 is TGTGCCAGCACCCCGGGACAGGGGCCATACGAGCAGTACTTC. This gives the protein CASTPGQGPYEQYF. The J gene is TRBJ2-7, the V gene TRBV5-4; 10 bases match TRBD1. Trimming took 6 bases from V and 4 from J; bases not matched to a gene: 7. This CDR3 is built from 14 residues. The germline gives CDR1 SGHNT, CDR2 YYREEE (reference sequence).

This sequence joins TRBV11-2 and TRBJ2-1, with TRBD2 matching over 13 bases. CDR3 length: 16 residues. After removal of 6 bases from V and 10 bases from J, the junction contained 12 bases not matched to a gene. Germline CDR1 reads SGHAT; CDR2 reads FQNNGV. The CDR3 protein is CASSQTSGRTQVEQFF. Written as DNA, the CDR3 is TGTGCCAGCAGTCAGACTAGCGGGAGGACCCAGGTCGAGCAGTTCTTC.

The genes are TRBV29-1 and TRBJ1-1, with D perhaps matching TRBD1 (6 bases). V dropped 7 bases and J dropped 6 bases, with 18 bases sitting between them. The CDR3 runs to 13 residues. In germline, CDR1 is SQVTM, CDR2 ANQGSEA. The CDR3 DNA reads TGCAGCGCCCAACAGGGAATGTGGGCTGAAGCTTTCTTT. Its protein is CSAQQGMWAEAFF.

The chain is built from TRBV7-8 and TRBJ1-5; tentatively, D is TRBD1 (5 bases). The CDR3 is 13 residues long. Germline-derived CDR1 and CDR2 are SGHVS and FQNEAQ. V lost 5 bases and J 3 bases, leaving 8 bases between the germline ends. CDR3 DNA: TGTGCCAGCAGCCGACAGATCAATCAGCCCCAGCATTTT. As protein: CASSRQINQPQHF.

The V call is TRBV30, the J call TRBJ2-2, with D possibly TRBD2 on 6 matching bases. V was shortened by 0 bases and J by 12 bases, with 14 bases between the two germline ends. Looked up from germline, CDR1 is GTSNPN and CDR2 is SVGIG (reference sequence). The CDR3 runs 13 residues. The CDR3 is CAWSVHETRKLFF. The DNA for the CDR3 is TGTGCCTGGAGTGTCCACGAGACTAGGAAGCTGTTTTTT.

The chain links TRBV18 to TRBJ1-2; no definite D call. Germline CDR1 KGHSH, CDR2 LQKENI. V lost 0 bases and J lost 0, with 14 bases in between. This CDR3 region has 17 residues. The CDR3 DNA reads TGTGCCAGCTCACCACCTGCACAGCCTTCCGCTAACTATGGCTACACCTTC. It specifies CASSPPAQPSANYGYTF. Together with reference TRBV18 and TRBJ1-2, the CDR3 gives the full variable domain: NAGVMQNPRHLVRRRGQEARLRCSPMKGHSHVYWYRQLPEEGLKFMVYLQKENIIDESGMPKERFSAEFPKEGPSILRIQQVVRGDSAAYFCASSPPAQPSANYGYTFGSGTRLTVV.

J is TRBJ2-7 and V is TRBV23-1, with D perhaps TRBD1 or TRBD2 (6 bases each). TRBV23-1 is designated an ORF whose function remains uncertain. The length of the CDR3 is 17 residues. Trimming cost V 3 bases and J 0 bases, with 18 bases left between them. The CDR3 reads CASSHRVAGHSSYEQYF. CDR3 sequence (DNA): TGCGCCAGCAGTCACCGCGTCGCGGGACATAGCTCCTACGAGCAGTACTTC.

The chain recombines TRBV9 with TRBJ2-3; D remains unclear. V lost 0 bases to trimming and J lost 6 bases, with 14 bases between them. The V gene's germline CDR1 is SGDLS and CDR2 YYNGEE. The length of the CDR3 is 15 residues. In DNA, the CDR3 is TGTGCCAGCAGCGTAGAGGGCAGAAGGATGGATACGCAGTATTTT. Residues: CASSVEGRRMDTQYF.

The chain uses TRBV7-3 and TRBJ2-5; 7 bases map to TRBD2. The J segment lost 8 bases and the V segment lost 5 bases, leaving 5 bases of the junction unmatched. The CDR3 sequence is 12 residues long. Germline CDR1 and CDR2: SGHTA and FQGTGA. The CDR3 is CASSLWGGTQYF. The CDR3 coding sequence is TGTGCCAGCAGCCTATGGGGGGGAACCCAGTACTTC.

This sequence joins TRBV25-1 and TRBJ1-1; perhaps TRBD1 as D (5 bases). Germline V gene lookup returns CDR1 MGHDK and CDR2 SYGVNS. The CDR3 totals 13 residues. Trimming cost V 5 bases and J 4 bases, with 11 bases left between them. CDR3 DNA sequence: TGTGCCAGCAGTCGGGGGGAAAGCACTGAAGCTTTCTTT. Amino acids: CASSRGESTEAFF.

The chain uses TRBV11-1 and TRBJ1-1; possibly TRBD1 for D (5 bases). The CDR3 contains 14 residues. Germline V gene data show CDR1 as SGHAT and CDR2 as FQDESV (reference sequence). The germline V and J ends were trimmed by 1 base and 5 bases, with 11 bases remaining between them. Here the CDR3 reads CASSLGQRKTEAFF. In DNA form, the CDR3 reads TGTGCCAGCAGCTTAGGACAGCGTAAGACTGAAGCTTTCTTT.

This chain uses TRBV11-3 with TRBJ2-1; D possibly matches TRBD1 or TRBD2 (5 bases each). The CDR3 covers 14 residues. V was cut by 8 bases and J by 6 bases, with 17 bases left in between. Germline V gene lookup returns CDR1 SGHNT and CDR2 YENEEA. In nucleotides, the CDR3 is TGTGCCAGCGAAGGGACCACAATCGCCAATGAGCAGTTCTTC. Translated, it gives CASEGTTIANEQFF.

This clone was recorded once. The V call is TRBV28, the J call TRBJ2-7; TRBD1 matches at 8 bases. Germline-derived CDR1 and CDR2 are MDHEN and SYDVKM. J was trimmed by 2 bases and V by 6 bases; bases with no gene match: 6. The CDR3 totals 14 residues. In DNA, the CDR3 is TGTGCCAGCAGAAGACAGGGGAGTACCTACGAGCAGTACTTC. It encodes CASRRQGSTYEQYF.

The CDR3 DNA sequence: TGTGCCAGCAGCTCGCTAGCGGGGGGGGCCAAGGAGCTGTTTTTT. Amino acid sequence: CASSSLAGGAKELFF. The V and J genes are TRBV7-2 and TRBJ2-2; 12 bases line up with TRBD2. The V gene end was trimmed by 4 bases and the J gene end by 10 bases; junction bases not matched to a gene: 7. The CDR3 spans 15 residues. Per germline, CDR1 SGHTA and CDR2 FQGNSA.

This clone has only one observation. CDR3 nucleotides: TGCAGTGCCACGGGGGTCTATGGCTACACCTTC. Translating it yields CSATGVYGYTF. V and J are TRBV20-1 and TRBJ1-2; TRBD1 might be the D (5 bases). There are 11 residues in the CDR3. Germline CDR1 reads DFQATT; CDR2 reads SNEGSKA (reference sequence). Trimming cost V 6 bases and J 4 bases, with 9 bases left between them.

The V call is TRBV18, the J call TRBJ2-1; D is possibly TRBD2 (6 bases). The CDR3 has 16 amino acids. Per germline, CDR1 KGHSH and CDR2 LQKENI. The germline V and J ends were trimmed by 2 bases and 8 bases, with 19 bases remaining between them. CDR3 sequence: CASSPGGGEVGYEQFF. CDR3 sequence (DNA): TGTGCCAGCTCACCAGGCGGCGGGGAGGTCGGATATGAGCAGTTCTTC.

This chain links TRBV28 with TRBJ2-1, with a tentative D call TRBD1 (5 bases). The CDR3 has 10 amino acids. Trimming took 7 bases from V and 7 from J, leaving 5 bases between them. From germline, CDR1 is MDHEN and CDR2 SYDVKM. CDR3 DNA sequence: TGTGCCAGCACAGGGAATGAGCAGTTCTTC. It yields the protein CASTGNEQFF.

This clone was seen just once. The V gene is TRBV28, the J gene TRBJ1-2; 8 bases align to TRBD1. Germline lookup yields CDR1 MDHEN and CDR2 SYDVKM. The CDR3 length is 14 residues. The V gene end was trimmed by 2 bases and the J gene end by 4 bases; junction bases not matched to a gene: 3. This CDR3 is CASSLSDRGYGYTF. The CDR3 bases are TGTGCCAGCAGTTTAAGTGACAGGGGCTATGGCTACACCTTC.

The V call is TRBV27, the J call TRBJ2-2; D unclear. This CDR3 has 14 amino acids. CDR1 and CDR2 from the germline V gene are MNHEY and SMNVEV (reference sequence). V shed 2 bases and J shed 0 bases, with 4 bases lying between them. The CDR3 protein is CASSLSANTGELFF. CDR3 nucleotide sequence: TGTGCCAGCAGTTTAAGCGCGAACACCGGGGAGCTGTTTTTT.

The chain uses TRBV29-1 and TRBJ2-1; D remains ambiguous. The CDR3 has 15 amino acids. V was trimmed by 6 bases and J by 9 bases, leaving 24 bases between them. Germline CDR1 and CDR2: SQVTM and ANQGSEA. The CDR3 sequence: CSVQRSGQNMGEQFF. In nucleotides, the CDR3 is TGCAGCGTACAAAGATCCGGGCAGAATATGGGTGAGCAGTTCTTC.

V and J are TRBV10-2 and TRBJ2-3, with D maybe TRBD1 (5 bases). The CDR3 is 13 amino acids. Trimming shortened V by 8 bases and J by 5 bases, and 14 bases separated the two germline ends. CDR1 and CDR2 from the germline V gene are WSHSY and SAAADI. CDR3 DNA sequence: TGCGCCAGCCTTCCAGGGTGGGGAGATACGCAGTATTTT. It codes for CASLPGWGDTQYF.

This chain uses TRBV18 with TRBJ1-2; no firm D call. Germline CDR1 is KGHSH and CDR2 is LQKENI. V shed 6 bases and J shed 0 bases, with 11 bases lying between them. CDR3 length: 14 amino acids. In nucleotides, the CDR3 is TGTGCCAGCTCGCCTTTCACTGCTAACTATGGCTACACCTTC. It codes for CASSPFTANYGYTF. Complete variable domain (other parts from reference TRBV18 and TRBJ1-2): NAGVMQNPRHLVRRRGQEARLRCSPMKGHSHVYWYRQLPEEGLKFMVYLQKENIIDESGMPKERFSAEFPKEGPSILRIQQVVRGDSAAYFCASSPFTANYGYTFGSGTRLTVV.

CDR3 residues: CAISSGRGDEQFF. DNA for the CDR3: TGTGCCATCAGCAGCGGGAGAGGCGATGAGCAGTTCTTC. The chain recombines TRBV10-3 with TRBJ2-1; 8 positions match TRBD2. Germline-derived CDR1 and CDR2 are ENHRY and SYGVKD. This CDR3 is 13 amino acids long. V shed 6 bases, J shed 8 bases, and the junction held 6 bases outside the gene matches.

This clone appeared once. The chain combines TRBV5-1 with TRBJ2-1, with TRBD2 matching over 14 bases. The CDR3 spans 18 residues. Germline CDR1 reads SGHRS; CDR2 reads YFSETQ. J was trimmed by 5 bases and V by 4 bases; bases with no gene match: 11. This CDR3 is CASSPGTSGRTGDNEQFF. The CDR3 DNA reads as TGCGCCAGCAGCCCCGGGACTAGCGGGAGAACTGGGGACAATGAGCAGTTCTTC. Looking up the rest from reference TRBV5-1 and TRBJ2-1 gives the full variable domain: KAGVTQTPRYLIKTRGQQVTLSCSPISGHRSVSWYQQTPGQGLQFLFEYFSETQRNKGNFPGRFSGRQFSNSRSEMNVSTLELGDSALYLCASSPGTSGRTGDNEQFFGPGTRLTVL.

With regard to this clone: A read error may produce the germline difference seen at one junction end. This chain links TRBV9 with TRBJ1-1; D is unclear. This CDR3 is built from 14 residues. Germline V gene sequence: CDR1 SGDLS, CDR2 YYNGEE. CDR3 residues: CTSSVSTSNTEAFF. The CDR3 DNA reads TGTACCAGCAGCGTATCGACTTCGAACACTGAAGCTTTCTTT.